This T cell receptor (beta chain) came from a study of long-term antiretroviral therapy in people with HIV. Findings and caveats of the study: HIV repertoire CDR3 lengths ranged less widely than those of controls.

Version v3.0 of the immunoSEQ assay ran at survey level. Repertoires were generated with immunoSEQ multiplex PCR, while TCRdb's copy carries only in-frame clones and drops some. Here the sample spans about 22,000 clones, around four fifths being singletons. All participants with HIV were treated in the United States. Concerning this clone itself: The antigen is undetermined.

The germline V and J ends were trimmed by 4 bases and 1 base, with 19 bases remaining between them. CDR3 length: 17 amino acids. The germline V gene encodes CDR1 MGHRA and CDR2 YSYEKL. The source material was unsorted PBMCs, sampled 1.6 years after starting antiretroviral therapy. The origin of this receptor is a man in his forties or fifties with HIV. This chain uses TRBV4-1 with TRBJ2-5; D might be TRBD2 (6 bases). CDR3 nucleotides: TGCGCCAGCAGCCCCTTTACCGGTCTAGCGCGCCAAGAGACCCAGTACTTC. This sequence encodes CASSPFTGLARQETQYF.